The entry that follows covers one TCR beta chain sequence. Other nucleotide sequences in the sample specify the same CDR3. This sample is part of a study of blood T cell repertoires in COVID-19. Study-wide context: The analysed material was cDNA or gDNA that came from T cells, B-cell-depleted T cells, or PBMCs.

V lost 6 bases, J lost 2 bases, and 10 bases lay in between. The CDR3 runs to 13 residues. Assay: immunoSEQ multiplex PCR; the TCRdb copy retains only in-frame clones and omits some. The sample consists of 150,000 to 200,000 clones, 70% to 90% of them appearing once. Sequences were obtained from peripheral blood. The sequence was collected from a man between 60 and 75 years old with active or convalescent COVID-19. This chain connects TRBV12-3 or TRBV12-4 to TRBJ1-1, with D maybe TRBD1 (6 bases). For the CDR3, the DNA is TGTGCCAGCAGCCTCAGGGGAAACACTGAAGCTTTCTTT. It yields the protein CASSLRGNTEAFF.